This T cell receptor beta chain was observed in a study of blood T cell repertoires in COVID-19. Study summary: Donors in the United States, Italy and Spain gave samples during acute or convalescent COVID-19. PBMCs, B-cell-depleted T cells, or T cells were the source of the cDNA or gDNA that made up the material.

Under the authors' procedure: Quantification of nucleated cells was approximated via reference gene primer amplification. Sequencing was performed with immunoSEQ multiplex PCR; in TCRdb, only in-frame clones are kept and a portion is missing. For V, J and clone size, that table is used; D and trimming come from the DNA. Among 35,000 to 50,000 clones listed, 86% were seen once. Germline CDR1 is SGHAT and CDR2 is FQNNGV. Unmatched junction bases numbered 9, after V lost 5 bases and J lost 7 bases. The CDR3 length is 15 residues. This TCR was sampled from a man between 60 and 75 years old with active COVID-19. This chain links TRBV11-2 with TRBJ2-1; 9 bases match TRBD1. The source material was peripheral blood. The CDR3 DNA reads as TGTGCCAGCAGCGCCGGGACAGGGTATCGGAATGAGCAGTTCTTC. Encoded protein: CASSAGTGYRNEQFF.